This entry is about one TCR beta chain. Antigen unknown. This record belongs to a study of CD8+ T cells in alopecia areata. Points from the study as a whole: Greater clonality was observed in lesional scalp samples, especially alopecia totalis/universalis, versus normal scalp.

Germline CDR1 is SGDLS and CDR2 is YYNGEE. The CDR3 totals 13 residues. V was cut by 3 bases and J by 3 bases, with 6 bases left in between. Treatment given: oral pan-JAK inhibitor, 5-10 mg twice daily. RNA was extracted and reverse transcribed into cDNA as the sequencing template. Clones were sequenced by immunoSEQ multiplex PCR, and TCRdb holds only the in-frame ones, with some missing. This sample has about 39,000 clones; roughly 65% occur once, and the top ten carry about 21%. The source was CD8+ T cells sorted from blood, collected at week 4, from a patient treated with tofacitinib. The receptor was isolated from a human donor with alopecia areata. The rearrangement uses TRBV9 and TRBJ2-2; D uncertain. The CDR3 DNA follows: TGTGCCAGCAGCGCCCGATACACCGGGGAGCTGTTTTTT. Translating gives CASSARYTGELFF.